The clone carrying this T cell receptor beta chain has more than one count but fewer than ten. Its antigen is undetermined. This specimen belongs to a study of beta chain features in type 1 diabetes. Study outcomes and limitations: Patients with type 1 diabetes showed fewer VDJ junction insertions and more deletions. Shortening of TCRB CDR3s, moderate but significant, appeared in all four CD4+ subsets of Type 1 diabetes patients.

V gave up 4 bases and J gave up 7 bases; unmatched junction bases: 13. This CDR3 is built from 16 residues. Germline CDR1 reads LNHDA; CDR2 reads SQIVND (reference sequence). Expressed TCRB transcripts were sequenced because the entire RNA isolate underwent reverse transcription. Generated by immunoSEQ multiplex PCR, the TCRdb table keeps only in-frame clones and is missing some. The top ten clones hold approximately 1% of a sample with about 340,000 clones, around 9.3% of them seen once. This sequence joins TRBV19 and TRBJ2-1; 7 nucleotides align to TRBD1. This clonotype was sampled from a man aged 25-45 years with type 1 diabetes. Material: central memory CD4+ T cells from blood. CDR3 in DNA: TGTGCCAGTAGTAAACAGGGGATAGACCAGGTAAATGAGCAGTTCTTC. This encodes CASSKQGIDQVNEQFF.